The T cell receptor (beta chain) described here comes from a study of CD8+ T cells in alopecia areata. For this clone: Its target is unknown.

In each case, RNA was isolated and then reverse transcribed into cDNA as the sequencing template. Clones were sequenced by immunoSEQ multiplex PCR, and TCRdb holds only the in-frame ones, with some missing. The sample holds roughly 190,000 clones; over 55% are singletons and the top ten take 0.95% to 1.1%. The treatment is: oral pan-JAK inhibitor, 5-10 mg twice daily. This CDR3 spans 13 amino acids. Germline values: CDR1 SQVTM, CDR2 ANQGSEA. The ends lost 6 bases at V and 3 bases at J; junction bases unmatched: 7. General study results and limits: Among the top 100, expanded CD8+ clones, as well as scalp clonality, were significantly decreased by tofacitinib.

The chain couples TRBV29-1 to TRBJ2-7; 8 positions agree with TRBD1. This TCR was sampled from a human donor with alopecia areata. This specimen was CD4+ T cells sorted from blood, taken at week 24, from a patient treated with tofacitinib. The CDR3 DNA reads as TGCAGCGTCCTACGGACAGGGAGCTACGAGCAGTACTTC. Residues: CSVLRTGSYEQYF.